This is a list of T cell receptor beta chains from one sample in a study of blood T cell repertoires in COVID-19. Repertoires were generated with immunoSEQ multiplex PCR, while TCRdb's copy carries only in-frame clones and drops some. The sample contains about 220,000 clones, about 87% of which appear only once. The sequencing sample was made of PBMCs or T cells enriched from blood (not recorded which). The receptors were sampled from a woman in her thirties or forties with acute COVID-19. The CDR3 runs from the conserved cysteine through the conserved F or W. Fields, in order: J gene, D gene, V gene, clone size, CDR3 DNA, CDR3 protein. D genes are given only for firm matches. Only some rows state a clone size, as once, few, many or a class for expanded clones.

TRBJ1-5	.	TRBV19	.	TGTGCCAGTAGTATCAGTATAGCGGGAAATCAGCCCCAGCATTTT	CASSISIAGNQPQHF
TRBJ2-1	.	TRBV24-1	.	TGTGCCACCAGTGGAATGCGGTACAATGAGCAGTTCTTC	CATSGMRYNEQFF
TRBJ2-3	TRBD2	TRBV5-5	.	TGTGCCAGCACTCCGCCGACTAGCGACACAGATACGCAGTATTTT	CASTPPTSDTDTQYF
TRBJ2-5	TRBD2	TRBV5-6	.	TGTGCCAGCAGCTTGGTCCCGCTAGCGGGAGAGACCCAGTACTTC	CASSLVPLAGETQYF
TRBJ1-5	TRBD1	TRBV7-2	.	TGTGCCAGCAGCTTCACAGGGGAACAGCCCCAGCATTTT	CASSFTGEQPQHF
TRBJ2-1	TRBD2	TRBV6-5	.	TGTGCCAGCAGTCGAGAGCGGGAGCGGTACAATGAGCAGTTCTTC	CASSRERERYNEQFF
TRBJ2-1	.	TRBV6-5	.	TGTGCCAGCAGTTACTCGTGGGGGCAAAATGAGCAGTTCTTC	CASSYSWGQNEQFF
TRBJ2-2	TRBD1	TRBV19	few	TGTGCCAGTAGTAGACAGGGTGGGACCGGGGAGCTGTTTTTT	CASSRQGGTGELFF
TRBJ1-5	.	TRBV15	.	TGTGCCACCAGCAGAGCGGCGATAGGGGCGGTGTATCAGCCCCAGCATTTT	CATSRAAIGAVYQPQHF
TRBJ2-1	.	TRBV14	once	TGTGCCAGCAGCCGATTGGAGACCAATGAGCAGTTCTTC	CASSRLETNEQFF
TRBJ1-2	.	TRBV5-1	.	TGCGCCAGCAGCGAACAGGGTAACCCGGGGGGCTACACCTTC	CASSEQGNPGGYTF
TRBJ2-1	TRBD2	TRBV12-5	.	TGTGCTAGTGGTTGGGGCGGGGGGCTTAGCTCCTACAATGAGCAGTTCTTC	CASGWGGGLSSYNEQFF
TRBJ1-1	.	TRBV2	once	TGTGCCAGCAGTGGAGGCGGCCCTCGAGGAACTGAAGCTTTCTTT	CASSGGGPRGTEAFF
TRBJ2-5	.	TRBV12-3/TRBV12-4	.	TGTGCCAGCAGCCAAAGCCTCGGTAGGACCCAGTACTTC	CASSQSLGRTQYF
TRBJ1-5	.	TRBV14	.	TGTGCCAGCAGCCAGGGGCGCAATCAGCCCCAGCATTTT	CASSQGRNQPQHF
TRBJ2-3	TRBD2	TRBV9	.	TGTGCCAGCAGCGTCAGCGGGGGGGCGATCGGAACGCAGTATTTT	CASSVSGGAIGTQYF
TRBJ2-3	.	TRBV9	.	TGTGCCAGCAGCCTGACTCTTTCGGGAGATACGCAGTATTTT	CASSLTLSGDTQYF
TRBJ2-1	.	TRBV9	.	TGTGCCAGCAGCGTATACCCCGAGGAAAGGGGGCAGTTCTTC	CASSVYPEERGQFF
TRBJ2-1	TRBD1	TRBV7-8	.	TGTGCCAGCAGCTACCGGGACAGGGGGAATGAGCAGTTCTTC	CASSYRDRGNEQFF
TRBJ2-1	TRBD2	TRBV15	.	TGTGCCACCAGCAGAGACTGGAGCGGGGACGGCTCCCGGCACAATGAGCAGTTCTTC	CATSRDWSGDGSRHNEQFF
TRBJ2-5	TRBD1	TRBV7-6	.	TGTGCCAGCAGCCGCGGACAGGGGCGGACCCAGTACTTC	CASSRGQGRTQYF
TRBJ1-2	TRBD1	TRBV19	few	TGTGCCAGTAGGGGGGACAGCATCTATGGCTACACCTTC	CASRGDSIYGYTF
TRBJ1-2	TRBD1	TRBV30	.	TGTGCCTGGACCTCTCTCGGACAGGGATATGGCTACACCTTC	CAWTSLGQGYGYTF
TRBJ2-7	TRBD1	TRBV4-1	.	TGCGCCAGCAGCCTCTCCCCGGGACAGGGGGGCTACGAGCAGTACTTC	CASSLSPGQGGYEQYF
TRBJ1-6	.	TRBV11-2	.	TGTGCCAGCAGCTTGCGGGACGGACAATATTCACCCCTCCACTTT	CASSLRDGQYSPLHF
TRBJ2-1	TRBD1	TRBV7-2	.	TGTGCCAGCAGCCTGGGACAGGGGCTCAACAATGAGCAGTTCTTC	CASSLGQGLNNEQFF
TRBJ2-1	.	TRBV10-2	.	TGCGCCAGCAGTGACCTAGTGGGAGAGAACAATGAGCAGTTCTTC	CASSDLVGENNEQFF
TRBJ2-3	TRBD2	TRBV2	once	TGTGCCAGCAGGGCGCGACTAGCGATGGGAGGTAGCACAGATACGCAGTATTTT	CASRARLAMGGSTDTQYF
TRBJ2-1	TRBD2	TRBV7-8	.	TGTGCCAGCAGCTTAGGGAGGCTAGCGGGAATCTATGAGCAGTTCTTC	CASSLGRLAGIYEQFF
TRBJ2-1	TRBD1	TRBV4-1	.	TGCGCCAGCAGCCAATTACCGGGACAGGGGTATGAGCAGTTCTTC	CASSQLPGQGYEQFF
TRBJ2-3	.	TRBV5-1	.	TGCGCCAGCAGCCCCGGACAATCAGATACGCAGTATTTT	CASSPGQSDTQYF
TRBJ2-1	TRBD1	TRBV27	.	TGTGCCAGCAGTTTAGGGCAGGGGGCTTTCAATGAGCAGTTCTTC	CASSLGQGAFNEQFF
TRBJ1-2	.	TRBV28	.	TGTGCCACCTCCCCGCCAGAACCCTATGGCTACACCTTC	CATSPPEPYGYTF
TRBJ2-7	TRBD2	TRBV3-1/TRBV3-2	.	TGTGCCAGCAGCCCTCCGACTAGCGGGGGTAACGAGCAGTACTTC	CASSPPTSGGNEQYF
TRBJ2-5	TRBD1	TRBV11-2	.	TGTGCCAGCAGCCATGGACAGGGTTTGGACTTC	CASSHGQGLDF
TRBJ2-5	.	TRBV5-1	.	TGCGCCAGCAGCTTGGGGAGAGTTGAAGAGACCCAGTACTTC	CASSLGRVEETQYF
TRBJ2-1	TRBD2	TRBV7-2	.	TGTGCCAGCAGCTTAATGCTAGCGGTCGCCAATGAGCAGTTCTTC	CASSLMLAVANEQFF
TRBJ2-7	TRBD1	TRBV5-8	.	TGTGCCAGCAGCCCCCGACAGGGGGTTATCCACGAGCAGTACTTC	CASSPRQGVIHEQYF
TRBJ2-7	.	TRBV12-3/TRBV12-4	once	TGTGCCAGCAGTTTCCACCCCCGGGAGCAGTACTTC	CASSFHPREQYF
TRBJ1-1	.	TRBV10-3	.	TGTGCCATCAGTGAGTCGATGGGCAGCCCCATGAACACTGAAGCTTTCTTT	CAISESMGSPMNTEAFF
TRBJ1-2	TRBD1	TRBV5-1	.	TGCGCCAGCAGCTTGCCTCGGGACAGGGCGGCTGGCTACACCTTC	CASSLPRDRAAGYTF
TRBJ1-1	.	TRBV30	.	.	CACGSANTEAFF
TRBJ2-5	.	TRBV5-1	.	TGCGCCAGCAGCTTGGTCGGGGGTAGGGAGACCCAGTACTTC	CASSLVGGRETQYF
TRBJ2-1	.	TRBV5-1	.	TGCGCCAGCAGATTGGATACGGGGTACAATGAGCAGTTCTTC	CASRLDTGYNEQFF
TRBJ2-1	TRBD2	TRBV2	.	TGTGCCAGCAAAGCTAGCGGGAGTAGCAGTGAGCAGTTCTTC	CASKASGSSSEQFF
TRBJ1-6	TRBD1	TRBV27	.	TGTGCCAGCAGCGGGACAGGGGGCAGCTCACCCCTCCACTTT	CASSGTGGSSPLHF
TRBJ1-2	.	TRBV28	.	TGTGCCAGCAGTCGGGGGGGGGCCCTCTATGGCTACACCTTC	CASSRGGALYGYTF
TRBJ1-5	.	TRBV5-1	.	TGCGCCAGCAGCCCCCTCCCAGGTGCCGATCAGCCCCAGCATTTT	CASSPLPGADQPQHF
TRBJ2-2	.	TRBV5-1	.	TGCGCCAGCAGCTTGAGTTTTTTTGACTTGGGAGCGAGTACAAACACCGGGGAGCTGTTTTTT	CASSLSFFDLGASTNTGELFF
TRBJ1-5	TRBD1	TRBV7-2	few	TGTGCCAGCAGCCCGGACAGGGGCAATCAGCCCCAGCATTTT	CASSPDRGNQPQHF
TRBJ1-4	TRBD1	TRBV27	few	TGTGCCAGCAGTCGACAGGGAGGTGATGAAAAACTGTTTTTT	CASSRQGGDEKLFF
TRBJ2-7	TRBD1	TRBV9	.	TGTGCCAGCAGCGGCGGGCCTGGACAGGGTGTGTCCTACGAGCAGTACTTC	CASSGGPGQGVSYEQYF
TRBJ1-5	.	TRBV12-3/TRBV12-4	.	TGTGCCAGCAGTTTGGGGCAGAATCAGCCCCAGCATTTT	CASSLGQNQPQHF
TRBJ2-7	.	TRBV5-4	few	TGTGCCAGCAGCTTGGCACTATCCTACGAGCAGTACTTC	CASSLALSYEQYF
TRBJ1-4	.	TRBV28	.	TGTGCCAGCAGTGGGCCCCAGGGGAACTTTGAAAAACTGTTTTTT	CASSGPQGNFEKLFF
TRBJ1-1	TRBD1	TRBV7-2	.	TGTGCCAGCAGCTCGACAGGGTATGGGTTGGGCCGGGAAGCTTTCTTT	CASSSTGYGLGREAFF
TRBJ1-1	TRBD1	TRBV6-4	.	TGTGCCAGCAGGGCTGGACAGGGGGCGCTGTACACTGAAGCTTTCTTT	CASRAGQGALYTEAFF
TRBJ1-4	TRBD1	TRBV23-1	.	TGCGCCAGCAGTCAACCGTCTCGCGAGGGACAGGCCTCCCGACGGGATGAAAAACTGTTTTTT	CASSQPSREGQASRRDEKLFF
TRBJ1-4	TRBD1	TRBV7-2	.	TGTGCCAGCAGCCAATTTGGTGTGACAGGGTTGATGTTTTTT	CASSQFGVTGLMFF
TRBJ1-4	TRBD1	TRBV10-3	once	TGTGCCAGTACCCGGGACAGTAATGAAAAACTGTTTTTT	CASTRDSNEKLFF